The 13 T cell receptor beta chains below were found in one sample sequenced in a study of T cell changes during pregnancy in multiple sclerosis. Only in-frame clones appear in the TCRdb table, and some are missing; sequencing was by immunoSEQ multiplex PCR. The sample has over 70,000 clones, 80% to 95% seen once; the top ten hold 1.5% to 2%. The sequencing used peripheral blood, collected in the first trimester of pregnancy. Every receptor here comes from a female donor in good health, enrolled as a control in a pregnancy study.

Here the CDR3 reads CASSQRLAGEVVDSETQYF. The CDR3 DNA sequence: TGTGCCAGCAGTCAAAGACTAGCGGGAGAGGTTGTGGACTCCGAGACCCAGTACTTC. This chain links TRBV7-9 with TRBJ2-5, with TRBD2 identical over 12 bases. The V segment lost 6 bases and the J segment 5 bases; nucleotides outside the gene matches: 19. CDR1 and CDR2 from the germline V gene are SEHNR and FQNEAQ (reference sequence). The CDR3 has 19 residues.

The chain has TRBV29-1 and TRBJ1-2; no firm D call. CDR1 and CDR2 from the germline V gene are SQVTM and ANQGSEA. This CDR3 spans 12 amino acids. Between the trimmed V and J ends, which lost 3 bases and 2 bases, there was a span of 7 bases. The DNA of the CDR3 is TGCAGCGTTGACTACGGGAACTATGGCTACACCTTC. Translated: CSVDYGNYGYTF.

V is TRBV7-9 and J is TRBJ2-1; the D gene is possibly TRBD1 (5 bases). The V and J ends lost 0 bases and 7 bases respectively, with 13 bases between them. The CDR3 is 15 amino acids. Per the germline V gene, CDR1 is SEHNR and CDR2 is FQNEAQ (reference sequence). The DNA for the CDR3 is TGTGCCAGCAGCTTAGCAAGGGGTACCAGAAATGAGCAGTTCTTC. This translates into CASSLARGTRNEQFF. Full variable domain (rest looked up from reference TRBV7-9 and TRBJ2-1): DTGVSQNPRHKITKRGQNVTFRCDPISEHNRLYWYRQTLGQGPEFLTYFQNEAQLEKSRLLSDRFSAERPKGSFSTLEIQRTEQGDSAMYLCASSLARGTRNEQFFGPGTRLTVL.

The rearrangement joins TRBV11-1 to TRBJ1-1, with D tentatively TRBD1 (5 bases). CDR1 is SGHAT and CDR2 is FQDESV in the germline V gene (reference sequence). V dropped 0 bases and J dropped 4 bases, with 6 bases sitting between them. This CDR3 comprises 13 residues. The CDR3 DNA is TGTGCCAGCAGCTTAGCGGGGGGCACTGAAGCTTTCTTT. This sequence encodes CASSLAGGTEAFF.

The chain couples TRBV5-1 to TRBJ2-7; 7 bases agree with TRBD1. CDR3 size: 16 residues. The V gene's germline CDR1 is SGHRS and CDR2 YFSETQ. With 4 bases clipped from V and 2 bases from J, the junction kept 12 bases outside the gene matches. In DNA form, the CDR3 reads TGCGCCAGCAGCGCACCCGAGACAGGGTTCCCCTACGAGCAGTACTTC. This sequence encodes CASSAPETGFPYEQYF.

This chain links TRBV11-2 with TRBJ1-1; maybe TRBD1 (6 bases). V was pared by 4 bases and J by 1 base, with 10 bases between. The CDR3 is 14 amino acids. Germline assignment: CDR1 SGHAT and CDR2 FQNNGV. This CDR3 reads CASSWDIGNTEAFF. The DNA of the CDR3 is TGTGCCAGCAGCTGGGACATTGGGAACACTGAAGCTTTCTTT.

The genes are TRBV28 and TRBJ1-2; no firm D call. Trimming cost V 5 bases and J 4 bases, with 8 bases left between them. This CDR3 region has 12 residues. The germline gives CDR1 MDHEN, CDR2 SYDVKM. The DNA of the CDR3 is TGTGCCAGCAGTCCCGGGTTCTATGGCTACACCTTC. Translating gives CASSPGFYGYTF.

This chain uses TRBV4-1 with TRBJ2-7, with 7 bases lining up with TRBD1. V lost 0 bases and J lost 4; bases outside the gene matches: 6. The CDR3 runs 15 residues. Germline V gene data show CDR1 as MGHRA and CDR2 as YSYEKL. Here the CDR3 reads CASSQELTGVYEQYF. CDR3 bases: TGCGCCAGCAGCCAAGAACTCACAGGGGTTTACGAGCAGTACTTC.

The chain couples TRBV5-4 to TRBJ2-1, with 7 positions matching TRBD2. Trimming removed 4 bases from V and 5 bases from J; junction bases left unmatched: 12. The germline V gene encodes CDR1 SGHNT and CDR2 YYREEE (reference sequence). The CDR3 has 16 amino acids. The DNA of the CDR3 is TGTGCCAGCAGCCCGAGACCCGGACTAGGCCACAATGAGCAGTTCTTC. Translation: CASSPRPGLGHNEQFF.

The chain is built from TRBV6-5 and TRBJ2-5; 7 positions match TRBD1. V was clipped by 2 bases and J by 6 bases; unmatched bases: 12. Germline V gene sequence: CDR1 MNHEY, CDR2 SVGAGI. The CDR3 length is 16 residues. The CDR3 coding sequence is TGTGCCAGCAGTTACCCCAGACAGGGTGGGCAACAGACCCAGTACTTC. It codes for CASSYPRQGGQQTQYF.

This chain links TRBV21-1 with TRBJ1-2; TRBD1 is the table's D call and was not checked against the DNA. TRBV21-1 is a listed pseudogene. The CDR3 has 14 amino acids. The CDR3 sequence: CASSTWDRDYGYTF. The CDR3 bases are TGTGCCAGCAGCACATGGGACAGGGACTATGGCTACACCTTC.

This chain links TRBV29-1 with TRBJ2-3, with 9 bases fitting TRBD1. V shed 4 bases, J shed 3 bases, and the junction held 2 bases outside the gene matches. CDR1 is SQVTM and CDR2 is ANQGSEA in the germline V gene. This CDR3 spans 13 amino acids. CDR3 sequence: CSVGGTGTDTQYF. CDR3 bases: TGCAGCGTTGGGGGGACAGGGACAGATACGCAGTATTTT.

This chain connects TRBV5-1 to TRBJ2-5, with 10 bases lining up with TRBD2. The germline CDR1 and CDR2 sequences are SGHRS and YFSETQ. The CDR3 loop spans 17 amino acids. J lost 5 bases, V lost 3 bases, and 13 bases had no gene match. CDR3 residues: CASSWGGWLAGVETQYF. CDR3 nucleotides: TGCGCCAGCAGCTGGGGAGGTTGGCTAGCGGGAGTTGAGACCCAGTACTTC.